The 12 T cell receptor beta chains below come from one sample, sequenced in a study of identical twins. MiXCR, run by TCRdb on the 5' RACE reads, gives a single entry per CDR3 protein. The data show about 490,000 distinct CDR3 sequences, with nearly 15% seen just once and nearly 0.45% held by the top ten. This sample also appeared in a second study, on yellow fever vaccine responses in identical twins.

Sequencing used CD4+ T cells sorted from blood. These receptors were obtained from a woman under 30 in good health.

This clonotype was counted at least ten times. The genes are TRBV12-3 or TRBV12-4 and TRBJ2-1; a weak D match, TRBD2 (6 bases). Trimming took off 5 bases at V and 5 bases at J, with 13 bases between the two ends. This CDR3 comprises 14 residues. The CDR3 loop reads CASSPGLSNNEQFF. The CDR3 nucleotides read TGTGCCAGCAGTCCGGGACTTTCCAACAATGAGCAGTTCTTC.

This clonotype has a handful of counts. The chain employs TRBV5-1 and TRBJ2-2; D perhaps matches TRBD1 (6 bases). CDR3 length: 14 amino acids. CDR1 SGHRS and CDR2 YFSETQ come from the germline V gene. V dropped 3 bases and J dropped 4 bases, with 10 bases sitting between them. The CDR3 bases are TGCGCCAGCAGCTCCGGGACATCCACCGGGGAGCTGTTTTTT. Translation gives CASSSGTSTGELFF.

V usage is TRBV20-1 and J usage is TRBJ2-1; 7 nucleotides align to TRBD1. The germline V gene has CDR1 DFQATT and CDR2 SNEGSKA (reference sequence). With V trimmed by 3 bases and J by 7 bases, 9 bases remained unmatched. The CDR3 contains 14 residues. In DNA form, the CDR3 reads TGCAGTGCTAGCCTAATCGACAGGGTAAATGAGCAGTTCTTC. It is translated as CSASLIDRVNEQFF.

The chain recombines TRBV5-1 with TRBJ2-6; 13 bases align to TRBD2. Unmatched junction bases numbered 6, after V lost 4 bases and J lost 2 bases. The CDR3 is made up of 18 amino acids. Germline CDR1 is SGHRS and CDR2 is YFSETQ. Here the CDR3 reads CASSLRTSGSAGANVLTF. The CDR3 DNA sequence: TGCGCCAGCAGCCTACGGACTAGCGGGAGCGCTGGGGCCAACGTCCTGACTTTC.

This clonotype was observed many times. The CDR3 DNA reads as TGCAGTGCTAGAGATCCCCTAGCATACGAGACCCAGTACTTC. Its protein product is CSARDPLAYETQYF. The chain has TRBV20-1 and TRBJ2-5, with D perhaps matching TRBD2 (5 bases). This CDR3 spans 14 amino acids. The V and J ends lost 0 bases and 5 bases respectively, with 13 bases between them. Germline CDR1 and CDR2: DFQATT and SNEGSKA (reference sequence).

J is TRBJ1-2 and V is TRBV4-2, with D maybe TRBD1 (5 bases). Germline V gene data show CDR1 as LGHNA and CDR2 as YNFKEQ. V lost 6 bases to trimming and J lost 2 bases, with 10 bases between them. The CDR3 has 13 amino acids. CDR3: CASRSQGNYGYTF. The CDR3 region has the DNA TGTGCCAGCAGGTCCCAGGGAAACTATGGCTACACCTTC.

J is TRBJ1-5 and V is TRBV21-1; TRBD1, the table's D call, was not compared with the DNA. TRBV21-1 is a recognized pseudogene. This CDR3 has 15 residues. The CDR3 nucleotides read TGTGCCAGCAGCAAAGTGGGGGGGACCAATCAGCCCCAGCATTTT. Its protein is CASSKVGGTNQPQHF.

This chain links TRBV20-1 with TRBJ2-1; a possible D gene is TRBD2 (6 bases). CDR3 length: 17 residues. Germline CDR1 reads DFQATT; CDR2 reads SNEGSKA (reference sequence). Deletions cut 2 bases from V and 3 bases from J, with 20 bases between. The CDR3 is CSARLPPGRAGYNEQFF. The CDR3 nucleotides read TGCAGTGCTAGACTACCCCCAGGGAGAGCGGGCTACAATGAGCAGTTCTTC.

The chain recombines TRBV7-2 with TRBJ2-3, with 9 bases that match TRBD2. J gave up 5 bases and V 5 bases, and 11 bases lay outside the gene matches. Germline V gene sequence: CDR1 SGHTA, CDR2 FQGNSA. CDR3 length: 16 amino acids. CDR3: CASSPIGGRAKDTQYF. In DNA, the CDR3 is TGTGCCAGCAGCCCCATCGGCGGGAGGGCGAAAGATACGCAGTATTTT.

The CDR3: CASSYGASGRAQVYNEQFF. The CDR3 DNA is TGTGCCAGCAGTTACGGAGCTAGCGGGAGGGCCCAAGTATACAATGAGCAGTTCTTC. This chain links TRBV6-5 with TRBJ2-1, with 12 bases identical to TRBD2. The CDR3 spans 19 residues. Losses at the gene ends were 2 bases for V and 4 bases for J; bases not matched to a gene: 12. CDR1 and CDR2 from the germline V gene are MNHEY and SVGAGI.

This clonotype was seen many times. The rearrangement uses TRBV12-3 or TRBV12-4 and TRBJ1-3, with D uncertain. The germline V and J ends were trimmed by 3 bases and 3 bases, with 9 bases remaining between them. CDR3 size: 14 residues. For the CDR3, the DNA is TGTGCCAGCAGTTTCGGCTCAAATGGAAACACCATATATTTT. This encodes CASSFGSNGNTIYF.

The chain has TRBV12-3 or TRBV12-4 and TRBJ2-3, with D possibly TRBD1 on 6 matching bases. V was trimmed by 8 bases and J by 2 bases, leaving 17 bases between them. The CDR3 loop spans 15 amino acids. The DNA of the CDR3 is TGTGCCAGCCAAATCCAGGGGACCTCCACAGATACGCAGTATTTT. This sequence encodes CASQIQGTSTDTQYF.